The 3 T cell receptor beta chains given below trace back to one sample, sequenced in a study of CD8+CD57+ T cells in acquired aplastic anemia. The patients chosen for sequencing had shown expansion of CD8+CD57+ cells (detected by flow cytometry). Genomic DNA acted as the template from which TCR beta VDJ combination and CDR3 sequence profiling were carried out. TCRdb redid the calling of the reads with MiXCR, one entry per CDR3 protein. Among about 160,000 distinct CDR3 sequences listed, 40% to 50% were seen once. The sample consisted of sorted CD4+, CD8+, or CD8+CD57+ T cells (not recorded which) from PBMCs. The receptors originated from a human donor with aplastic anemia.

This clonotype has only a few counts. This rearrangement joins TRBV10-3 to TRBJ1-3; D ambiguous. V shed 7 bases and J shed 0 bases, with 13 bases lying between them. The CDR3 totals 15 residues. Germline values: CDR1 ENHRY, CDR2 SYGVKD. The CDR3 bases are TGTGCCATCACCTTAGACCGAGGCTCTGGAAACACCATATATTTT. This codes for CAITLDRGSGNTIYF.

The chain joins TRBV10-3 to TRBJ2-3; TRBD2 matches at 10 bases. CDR1 and CDR2 from the germline V gene are ENHRY and SYGVKD. This CDR3 is built from 15 residues. Trimming cost V 6 bases and J 6 bases; bases outside gene matches: 9. Here the CDR3 DNA reads TGTGCCATCAGGGCAGCGGGAGGGCCCTCCGATACGCAGTATTTT. Translated, it gives CAIRAAGGPSDTQYF.

This clonotype has ten or more counts. The chain uses TRBV2 and TRBJ1-6; D is uncertain. Trimming pared 6 bases from V and 10 bases from J, leaving 16 bases between. CDR3 length equals 14 residues. Germline CDR1 and CDR2: SNHLY and FYNNEI. The CDR3: CASRTGNLWSPLHF. CDR3 bases: TGTGCCAGCAGAACTGGGAATCTGTGGTCACCCCTCCACTTT.